The T cell receptor beta chain under discussion was sequenced for a study of blood T cell repertoires in COVID-19. Across the study: Samples representing acute and convalescent COVID-19 were sourced from the United States, Italy and Spain.

The repertoire was sequenced with immunoSEQ multiplex PCR; TCRdb's copy has only in-frame clones and lacks some. The table includes approximately 210,000 clones, roughly 87% detected once. Participant age was roughly 18 to 95 years, and participants resided in roughly 25 US areas. Germline values: CDR1 SNHLY, CDR2 FYNNEI. The CDR3 covers 14 residues. Trimming at V came to 4 bases and at J to 2 bases, leaving 2 bases not matched to a gene. What was sequenced was PBMCs or T cells enriched from blood (not recorded which). The genes are TRBV2 and TRBJ2-5; 9 bases map to TRBD1. This sequence was found in a woman under 40 who had recovered from COVID-19. CDR3 coding DNA: TGTGCCAGCAGTGGGACAGGGGAACAAGAGACCCAGTACTTC. Encoded protein: CASSGTGEQETQYF.